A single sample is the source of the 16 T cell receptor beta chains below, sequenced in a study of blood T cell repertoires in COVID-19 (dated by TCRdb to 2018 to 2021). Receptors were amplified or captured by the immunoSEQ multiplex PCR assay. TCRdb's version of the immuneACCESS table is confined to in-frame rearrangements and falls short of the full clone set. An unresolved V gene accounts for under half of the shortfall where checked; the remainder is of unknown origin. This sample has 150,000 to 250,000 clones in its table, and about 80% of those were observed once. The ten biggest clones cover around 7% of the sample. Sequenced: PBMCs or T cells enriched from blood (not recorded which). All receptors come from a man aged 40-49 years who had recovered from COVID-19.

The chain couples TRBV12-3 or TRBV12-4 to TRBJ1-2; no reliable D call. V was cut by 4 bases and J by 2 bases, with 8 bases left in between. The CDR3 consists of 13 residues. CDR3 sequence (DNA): TGTGCCAGCAGTTCCCCGGGGAACTATGGCTACACCTTC. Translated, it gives CASSSPGNYGYTF.

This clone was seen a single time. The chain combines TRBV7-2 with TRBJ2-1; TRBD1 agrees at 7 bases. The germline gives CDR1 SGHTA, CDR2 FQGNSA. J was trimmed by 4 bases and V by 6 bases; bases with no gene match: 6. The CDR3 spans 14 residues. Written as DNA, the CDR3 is TGTGCCAGCAGGCCCGGACAGGCTTACAATGAGCAGTTCTTC. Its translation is CASRPGQAYNEQFF.

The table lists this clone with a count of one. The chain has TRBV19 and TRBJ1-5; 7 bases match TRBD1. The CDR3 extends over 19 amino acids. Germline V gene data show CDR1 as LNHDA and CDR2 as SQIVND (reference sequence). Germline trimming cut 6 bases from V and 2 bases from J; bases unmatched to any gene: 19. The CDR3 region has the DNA TGTGCCAGTAGAGCCCCATTGACAGGGCTGATTGTGGGCAATCAGCCCCAGCATTTT. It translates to CASRAPLTGLIVGNQPQHF.

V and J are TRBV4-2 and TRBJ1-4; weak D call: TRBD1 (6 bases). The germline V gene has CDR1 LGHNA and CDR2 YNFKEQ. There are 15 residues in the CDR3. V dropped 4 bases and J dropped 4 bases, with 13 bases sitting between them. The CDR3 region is CASSRGGDNNEKLFF. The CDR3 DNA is TGTGCCAGCAGCCGTGGGGGGGACAATAATGAAAAACTGTTTTTT.

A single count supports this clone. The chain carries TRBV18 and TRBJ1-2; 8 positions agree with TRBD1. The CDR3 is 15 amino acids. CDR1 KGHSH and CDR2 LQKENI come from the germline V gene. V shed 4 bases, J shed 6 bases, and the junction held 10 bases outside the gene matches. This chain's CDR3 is CASSRIQGALDGYTF. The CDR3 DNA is TGTGCCAGCTCACGAATTCAGGGGGCTTTGGATGGCTACACCTTC.

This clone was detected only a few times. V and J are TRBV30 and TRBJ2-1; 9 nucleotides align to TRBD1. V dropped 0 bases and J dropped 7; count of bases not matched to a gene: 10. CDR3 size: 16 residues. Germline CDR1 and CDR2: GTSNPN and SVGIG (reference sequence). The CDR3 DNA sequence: TGTGCCTGGAGTGTGTTGGGACAGGGAGCCAAAAATGAGCAGTTCTTC. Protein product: CAWSVLGQGAKNEQFF. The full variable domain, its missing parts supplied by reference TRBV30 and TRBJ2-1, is SQTIHQWPATLVQPVGSPLSLECTVEGTSNPNLYWYRQAAGRGLQLLFYSVGIGQISSEVPQNLSASRPQDRQFILSSKKLLLSDSGFYLCAWSVLGQGAKNEQFFGPGTRLTVL.

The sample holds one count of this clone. CDR3 DNA: TGTGCCAGCAGCCGACAGGGACTGAACACTGAAGCTTTCTTT. It codes for CASSRQGLNTEAFF. This chain connects TRBV5-5 to TRBJ1-1; 7 bases align to TRBD1. The CDR3 covers 14 residues. Per germline, CDR1 SGHKS and CDR2 YYEKEE (reference sequence). V gave up 4 bases and J gave up 0 bases; unmatched junction bases: 3.

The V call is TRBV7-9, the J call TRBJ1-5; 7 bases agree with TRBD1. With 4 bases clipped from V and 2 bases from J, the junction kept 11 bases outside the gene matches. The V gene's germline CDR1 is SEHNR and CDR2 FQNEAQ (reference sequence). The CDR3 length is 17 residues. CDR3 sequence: CASSSGAGGGGNQPQHF. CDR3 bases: TGTGCCAGCAGCTCTGGAGCAGGGGGAGGAGGCAATCAGCCCCAGCATTTT.

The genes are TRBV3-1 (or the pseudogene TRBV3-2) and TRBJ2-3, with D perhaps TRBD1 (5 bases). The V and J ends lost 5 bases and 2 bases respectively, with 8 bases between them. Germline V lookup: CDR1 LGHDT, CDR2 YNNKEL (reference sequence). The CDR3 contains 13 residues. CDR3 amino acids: CASSEGATDTQYF. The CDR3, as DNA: TGTGCCAGCAGCGAAGGGGCCACAGATACGCAGTATTTT.

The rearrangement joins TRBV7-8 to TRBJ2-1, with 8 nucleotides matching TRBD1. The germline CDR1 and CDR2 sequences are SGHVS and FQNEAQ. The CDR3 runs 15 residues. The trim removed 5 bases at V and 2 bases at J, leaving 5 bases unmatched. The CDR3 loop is CASSLGTGPYNEQFF. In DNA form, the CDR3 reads TGTGCCAGCAGCCTTGGGACAGGCCCCTACAATGAGCAGTTCTTC.

This CDR3 is CASRGRQSYEQYF. In DNA form, the CDR3 reads TGTGCCAGCAGGGGAAGACAGTCCTACGAGCAGTACTTC. The V call is TRBV27, the J call TRBJ2-7; weak D call: TRBD1 (5 bases). Germline V lookup: CDR1 MNHEY, CDR2 SMNVEV (reference sequence). V was pared by 6 bases and J by 1 base, with 10 bases between. The CDR3 extends over 13 amino acids.

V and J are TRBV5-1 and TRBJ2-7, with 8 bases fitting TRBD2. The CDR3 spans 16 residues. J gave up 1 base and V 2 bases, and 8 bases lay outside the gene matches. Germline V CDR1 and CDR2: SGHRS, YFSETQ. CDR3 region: CASSFESSGVSYEQYF. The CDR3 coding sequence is TGCGCCAGCAGCTTCGAGAGTAGCGGGGTTTCCTACGAGCAGTACTTC.

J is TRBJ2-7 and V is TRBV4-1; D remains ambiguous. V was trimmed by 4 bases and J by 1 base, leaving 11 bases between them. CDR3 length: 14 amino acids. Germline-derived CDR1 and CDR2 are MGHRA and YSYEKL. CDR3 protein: CASSPQEVSYEQYF. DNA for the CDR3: TGCGCCAGCAGCCCACAAGAAGTATCCTACGAGCAGTACTTC.

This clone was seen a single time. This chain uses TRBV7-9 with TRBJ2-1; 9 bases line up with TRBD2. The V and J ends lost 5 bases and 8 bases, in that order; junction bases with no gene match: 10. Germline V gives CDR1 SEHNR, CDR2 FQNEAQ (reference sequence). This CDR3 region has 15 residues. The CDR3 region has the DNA TGTGCCAGCAGCCCGAGGAGCGGGGGGTTCCATGAGCAGTTCTTC. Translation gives CASSPRSGGFHEQFF.

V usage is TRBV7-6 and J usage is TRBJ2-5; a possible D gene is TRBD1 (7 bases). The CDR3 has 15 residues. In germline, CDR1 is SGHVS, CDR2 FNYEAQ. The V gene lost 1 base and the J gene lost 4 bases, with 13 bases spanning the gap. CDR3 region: CASSLGQGGGETQYF. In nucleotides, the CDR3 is TGTGCCAGCAGCTTAGGCCAGGGGGGCGGAGAGACCCAGTACTTC.

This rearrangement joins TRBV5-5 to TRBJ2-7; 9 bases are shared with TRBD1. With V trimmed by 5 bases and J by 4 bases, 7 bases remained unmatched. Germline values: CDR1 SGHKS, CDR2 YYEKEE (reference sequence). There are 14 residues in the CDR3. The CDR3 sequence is CASRRTGTGYEQYF. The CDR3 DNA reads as TGTGCCAGCAGACGCACTGGGACAGGGTACGAGCAGTACTTC. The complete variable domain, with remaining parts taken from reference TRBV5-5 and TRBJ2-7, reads DAGVTQSPTHLIKTRGQQVTLRCSPISGHKSVSWYQQVLGQGPQFIFQYYEKEERGRGNFPDRFSARQFPNYSSELNVNALLLGDSALYLCASRRTGTGYEQYFGPGTRLTVT.